This paragraph reports one T cell receptor (beta chain). This CDR3 has 13 amino acids. Trimming took 3 bases from V and 4 from J, leaving 9 bases between them. CDR1 and CDR2 (germline): SGHVS, FNYEAQ. Clones were sequenced by immunoSEQ multiplex PCR, and TCRdb holds only the in-frame ones, with some missing. This table holds about 92,000 clones, roughly 90% found once. These data originate in a study of T cell changes during pregnancy in multiple sclerosis. Source: peripheral blood, taken in the first trimester of pregnancy. This TCR was sampled from a female donor with multiple sclerosis, enrolled in a pregnancy study. The chain recombines TRBV7-6 with TRBJ1-1; unclear D gene. The CDR3 DNA reads as TGTGCCAGCAGCTTCCGGGAAGGCACTGAAGCTTTCTTT. Protein: CASSFREGTEAFF. Based on the CDR3 plus reference TRBV7-6 and TRBJ1-1, the full variable domain is GAGVSQSPRYKVTKRGQDVALRCDPISGHVSLYWYRQALGQGPEFLTYFNYEAQQDKSGLPNDRFSAERPEGSISTLTIQRTEQRDSAMYRCASSFREGTEAFFGQGTRLTVV.